A single sample gave rise to the 14 T cell receptor beta chains below, sequenced in a study of cytomegalovirus exposure and HLA in healthy donors. The PCR employed 60 Vbeta primers together with 13 Jbeta primers. The method was immunoSEQ multiplex PCR; TCRdb's version includes in-frame clones alone and lacks a portion of them. The table shows more than 95,000 clones, with about 9.5% occurring only once. Sample: PBMCs. The origin of the receptors is a man aged 40-55 years in good health and CMV-seropositive.

A few counts support this clone. The gene calls are TRBV5-6 and TRBJ2-3; D ambiguous. V lost 0 bases to trimming and J lost 2 bases, with 7 bases between them. CDR1 and CDR2 (germline): SGHDT, YYEEEE. The CDR3 length is 14 residues. CDR3 nucleotide sequence: TGTGCCAGCAGCTTGGGCAGGTCCACAGATACGCAGTATTTT. Protein product: CASSLGRSTDTQYF.

The genes are TRBV2 and TRBJ2-5; 9 bases map to TRBD1. CDR3 length: 17 residues. Trimming took 2 bases from V and 5 from J; bases not matched to a gene: 12. From germline, CDR1 is SNHLY and CDR2 FYNNEI. The CDR3 region is CASSEPLHGQGRETQYF. The CDR3 region has the DNA TGTGCCAGCAGTGAACCCCTCCATGGACAGGGGCGGGAGACCCAGTACTTC.

The chain has TRBV25-1 and TRBJ2-5; D perhaps matches TRBD2 (7 bases). The DNA matches TRBJ2-7 better at its end, which makes the J call doubtful. Germline V gene lookup returns CDR1 MGHDK and CDR2 SYGVNS. The length of the CDR3 is 13 residues. The CDR3 spells CATSFRGGYEQYF. The CDR3 coding sequence is TGTGCCACTTCATTCAGGGGAGGGTACGAGCAGTACTTC.

This clone was observed at least ten times. The chain links TRBV5-6 to TRBJ1-3; perhaps TRBD1 as D (6 bases). This CDR3 has 15 amino acids. CDR1 SGHDT and CDR2 YYEEEE come from the germline V gene. The V end was cut by 4 bases, the J end by 0 bases, with 11 bases between. Written as DNA, the CDR3 is TGTGCCAGCAGCCCCCGGACAGCCTCTGGAAACACCATATATTTT. Protein sequence: CASSPRTASGNTIYF.

This chain joins TRBV29-1 and TRBJ2-3; 9 bases agree with TRBD2. The CDR3 length is 15 residues. J was trimmed by 0 bases and V by 5 bases; bases with no gene match: 6. The germline V gene encodes CDR1 SQVTM and CDR2 ANQGSEA. CDR3 protein: CSVLSGRASTDTQYF. As DNA, the CDR3 is TGCAGCGTTCTTAGCGGGAGAGCTAGCACAGATACGCAGTATTTT.

This chain uses TRBV11-3 with TRBJ2-7; D may be TRBD1 (6 bases). CDR1 and CDR2 (germline): SGHNT, YENEEA. The V and J ends lost 4 bases and 3 bases respectively, with 10 bases between them. The CDR3 contains 13 residues. DNA for the CDR3: TGTGCCAGCAGCTCCGGGACAAACTACGAGCAGTACTTC. Its protein product is CASSSGTNYEQYF.

The gene calls are TRBV27 and TRBJ2-7; 9 bases agree with TRBD2. Germline trimming cut 0 bases from V and 3 bases from J; bases unmatched to any gene: 9. The CDR3 is 17 amino acids. Germline-derived CDR1 and CDR2 are MNHEY and SMNVEV (reference sequence). CDR3 amino acids: CASSLSMGSGRSYEQYF. The CDR3 region has the DNA TGTGCCAGCAGTTTATCGATGGGAAGCGGGAGGAGCTACGAGCAGTACTTC.

The chain uses TRBV10-1 and TRBJ2-1; TRBD2 aligns across 8 bases. CDR1 is WNHNN and CDR2 is SYGVQD in the germline V gene (reference sequence). V shed 1 base and J 0 bases; nucleotides not matched to a gene: 8. The CDR3 sequence is 18 residues long. CDR3 nucleotides: TGCGCCAGCAGTGAGTTTTCTAGCGGGTCCTACTCCTACAATGAGCAGTTCTTC. It specifies CASSEFSSGSYSYNEQFF.

In this sample, this clone turned up a few times. This rearrangement joins TRBV5-4 to TRBJ2-2, with D possibly TRBD2 on 5 matching bases. The CDR3 spans 17 residues. Trimming shortened V by 1 base and J by 5 bases, and 18 bases separated the two germline ends. CDR1 is SGHNT, CDR2 YYREEE, per germline (reference sequence). This CDR3 reads CASSLHVKASRTGELFF. Written as DNA, the CDR3 is TGTGCCAGCAGCTTGCACGTTAAGGCTAGCCGGACCGGGGAGCTGTTTTTT.

The chain recombines TRBV4-3 with TRBJ2-1; possibly TRBD1 for D (6 bases). This CDR3 has 17 amino acids. Germline V gene sequence: CDR1 LGHNA, CDR2 YSLEER. V lost 1 base and J lost 0, with 13 bases in between. CDR3 region: CASSQAPPDSSYNEQFF. CDR3 sequence (DNA): TGCGCCAGCAGCCAAGCACCTCCGGACAGCTCCTACAATGAGCAGTTCTTC.

For the CDR3, the DNA is TGCGCCAGCAGCCCGGAGGAGGAATCCGGGGAGCTGTTTTTT. It specifies CASSPEEESGELFF. The chain combines TRBV5-1 with TRBJ2-2, with D tentatively TRBD2 (5 bases). CDR3 length: 14 residues. The V and J ends lost 4 bases and 6 bases respectively, with 13 bases between them. CDR1 is SGHRS and CDR2 is YFSETQ in the germline V gene. Using reference TRBV5-1 and TRBJ2-2 for the parts outside the CDR3, the full variable domain is KAGVTQTPRYLIKTRGQQVTLSCSPISGHRSVSWYQQTPGQGLQFLFEYFSETQRNKGNFPGRFSGRQFSNSRSEMNVSTLELGDSALYLCASSPEEESGELFFGEGSRLTVL.

On this clone itself: This specimen includes other DNA sequences encoding the same CDR3. V gene TRBV29-1 combines with J gene TRBJ2-3; TRBD1 matches at 7 bases. The CDR3 consists of 13 residues. Germline assignment: CDR1 SQVTM and CDR2 ANQGSEA. V dropped 6 bases and J dropped 3; count of bases not matched to a gene: 6. This CDR3 is CSVNRGATDTQYF. As DNA, the CDR3 is TGCAGCGTGAACAGGGGTGCGACAGATACGCAGTATTTT.

The CDR3: CASTGYEQYF. CDR3 DNA sequence: TGTGCCAGCACCGGCTACGAGCAGTACTTC. This rearrangement joins TRBV5-8 to TRBJ2-7, with D unresolved. CDR1 and CDR2 (germline): SGHTS, YDEGEE. V lost 6 bases, J lost 3 bases, and 4 bases lay in between. The CDR3 is 10 residues long.

The table lists this clone with many counts. The chain recombines TRBV6-1 with TRBJ2-3; D call uncertain. The CDR3 is made up of 14 amino acids. The germline gives CDR1 MNHNS, CDR2 SASEGT. Trimming stripped 5 bases from V and 3 bases from J, with 12 bases between. The CDR3 DNA is TGTGCCAGCAGTCTGAACTTCGGGACAGATACGCAGTATTTT. As protein: CASSLNFGTDTQYF.